These T cell receptor beta chains were read from a single sample in a study of vaccination effects on CD4 cells after COVID-19. Using immunoSEQ multiplex PCR, the repertoire was profiled, and TCRdb retains in-frame clones only, with some absent. The sample lists 70,000 or so clones, over 65% occurring once. No antigens are known for them. The source was CD4+ T cells from PBMCs cultured with HIV peptides, collected before COVID-19 vaccination. The receptors stem from a human donor who had a prior SARS-CoV-2 infection. Both conserved end residues are part of each CDR3. The order of the fields is J gene, V gene, clone size, D gene, CDR3 DNA, CDR3 protein. D genes are given only for firm matches. The listing skips clone size in some rows; elsewhere it reads once, few, many or a size class.

j_call: TRBJ1-1; v_call: TRBV30; clone_size: -; d_call: -; cdr3_nt: TGTGCCTGGAGTGTGGGGGGAACGAACACTGAAGCTTTCTTT; cdr3_aa: CAWSVGGTNTEAFF
j_call: TRBJ2-1; v_call: TRBV7-3; clone_size: -; d_call: -; cdr3_nt: TGTGCCAGCAGCCAAGGGGGGTACTACAATGAGCAGTTCTTC; cdr3_aa: CASSQGGYYNEQFF
j_call: TRBJ2-3; v_call: TRBV21-1; clone_size: -; d_call: -; cdr3_nt: TGTGCCAGCACCAAGAACAGCACAGATACGCAGTATTTT; cdr3_aa: CASTKNSTDTQYF
j_call: TRBJ1-5; v_call: TRBV21-1; clone_size: -; d_call: -; cdr3_nt: TGTGCCAGCAGCCCCTCCAGGGCTCAAGATCAGCCCCAGCATTTT; cdr3_aa: CASSPSRAQDQPQHF
j_call: TRBJ1-3; v_call: TRBV3-1/TRBV3-2; clone_size: -; d_call: -; cdr3_nt: TGTGCCAGCAGCCAAACTCGAGGGGCGCGAAACACCATATATTTT; cdr3_aa: CASSQTRGARNTIYF
j_call: TRBJ1-5; v_call: TRBV6-2/TRBV6-3; clone_size: -; d_call: -; cdr3_nt: TGTGCCAGCAGCCCCAGTAGGGGCGCTATCTATCAGCCCCAGCATTTT; cdr3_aa: CASSPSRGAIYQPQHF
j_call: TRBJ2-1; v_call: TRBV3-1/TRBV3-2; clone_size: -; d_call: -; cdr3_nt: TGTGCCAGCAGGGGGGGAGACAATGAGCAGTTCTTC; cdr3_aa: CASRGGDNEQFF
j_call: TRBJ1-2; v_call: TRBV4-1; clone_size: many; d_call: TRBD1; cdr3_nt: TGCGCCAGCAGCCTACGGGACAGGGGATTGGCCTCTAACTATGGCTACACCTTC; cdr3_aa: CASSLRDRGLASNYGYTF
j_call: TRBJ1-1; v_call: TRBV25-1; clone_size: -; d_call: TRBD1; cdr3_nt: TGTGCCAGCAGTGAATACGCAGGGGGCTGGATGACTTTCTTT; cdr3_aa: CASSEYAGGWMTFF
j_call: TRBJ1-2; v_call: TRBV5-1; clone_size: -; d_call: -; cdr3_nt: TGCGCCAGCAGCTCAACTAGAATGGGCTACACCTTC; cdr3_aa: CASSSTRMGYTF
j_call: TRBJ1-2; v_call: TRBV29-1; clone_size: -; d_call: -; cdr3_nt: TGCAGCGTTGAAGACTATGGCTACACCTTC; cdr3_aa: CSVEDYGYTF
j_call: TRBJ2-2; v_call: TRBV7-9; clone_size: few; d_call: -; cdr3_nt: TGTGCCAGCAGCTTAGATCCGCCGAGGAAGACCGGGGAGCTGTTTTTT; cdr3_aa: CASSLDPPRKTGELFF
j_call: TRBJ2-5; v_call: TRBV6-6; clone_size: -; d_call: -; cdr3_nt: TGTGCCAGCAGTTACTGGGAGACCCAGTACTTC; cdr3_aa: CASSYWETQYF
j_call: TRBJ2-7; v_call: TRBV29-1; clone_size: -; d_call: TRBD2; cdr3_nt: TGCAGCTACCGCGGGACTAGCGGGTACGAGCAGTACTTC; cdr3_aa: CSYRGTSGYEQYF
j_call: TRBJ2-7; v_call: TRBV11-1; clone_size: -; d_call: TRBD2; cdr3_nt: TGTGCCAGCAGCTTAGAGGTGGCGCGGGGGTTGTACGAGCAGTACTTC; cdr3_aa: CASSLEVARGLYEQYF
j_call: TRBJ1-2; v_call: TRBV5-1; clone_size: -; d_call: -; cdr3_nt: TGCGCCAGCAGCTCGACAGGAGGAAGAAGTAACTATGGCTACACCTTC; cdr3_aa: CASSSTGGRSNYGYTF
j_call: TRBJ1-2; v_call: TRBV12-1; clone_size: -; d_call: -; cdr3_nt: TGTGCCAGCACCTTTCCCGACAGGGGGTATGGCTACACCTTC; cdr3_aa: CASTFPDRGYGYTF
j_call: TRBJ1-6; v_call: TRBV15; clone_size: few; d_call: -; cdr3_nt: TGTGCCACCAGCAGAGAGGACAGCTTCGGTTCACCCCTCCACTTT; cdr3_aa: CATSREDSFGSPLHF
j_call: TRBJ2-7; v_call: TRBV5-6; clone_size: -; d_call: -; cdr3_nt: TGTGCCAGCAGCCATTCCGGGACCCACTGGTCCTACGAGCAGTACTTC; cdr3_aa: CASSHSGTHWSYEQYF
j_call: TRBJ1-1; v_call: TRBV7-8; clone_size: -; d_call: -; cdr3_nt: TGTGCCAGCAGCTTAGAGGGAGCATCGGGCACTGAAGCTTTCTTT; cdr3_aa: CASSLEGASGTEAFF
j_call: TRBJ1-2; v_call: TRBV6-5; clone_size: -; d_call: -; cdr3_nt: TGTGCCAGCAGCCTTCGGACGTATGGGGCCTATGGCTACACCTTC; cdr3_aa: CASSLRTYGAYGYTF
j_call: TRBJ2-5; v_call: TRBV21-1; clone_size: few; d_call: -; cdr3_nt: TGTGCCAGCAGCAAAGATCTTCCCAGGGGGGAGACCCAGTACTTC; cdr3_aa: CASSKDLPRGETQYF